This T cell receptor (beta chain) was identified in a study of blood T cell repertoires in COVID-19. Whole-study context: There were acute and convalescent COVID-19 samples, and they came from the United States, Italy and Spain. T cells, B-cell-depleted T cells, or PBMCs provided the cDNA or gDNA that served as material.

Original analysis: Using reference gene primer amplification, nucleated cell counts were estimated. Measured with immunoSEQ multiplex PCR; TCRdb has only the in-frame clones, and not every one. That table supplies the V and J calls and clone size; D and trimming were determined from the DNA. This table holds under 40,000 clones, 93% found once. This clonotype was obtained from a male donor with active COVID-19. Sequencing was carried out using peripheral blood.

CDR3 loop: CASSSGGTGTYGYTF. The CDR3 region has the DNA TGTGCCAGTAGCAGTGGTGGGACAGGGACCTATGGCTACACCTTC. The V and J genes are TRBV19 and TRBJ1-2, with 9 positions matching TRBD1. This CDR3 comprises 15 residues. J gave up 4 bases and V 6 bases, and 9 bases lay outside the gene matches. Germline V gene lookup returns CDR1 LNHDA and CDR2 SQIVND (reference sequence).